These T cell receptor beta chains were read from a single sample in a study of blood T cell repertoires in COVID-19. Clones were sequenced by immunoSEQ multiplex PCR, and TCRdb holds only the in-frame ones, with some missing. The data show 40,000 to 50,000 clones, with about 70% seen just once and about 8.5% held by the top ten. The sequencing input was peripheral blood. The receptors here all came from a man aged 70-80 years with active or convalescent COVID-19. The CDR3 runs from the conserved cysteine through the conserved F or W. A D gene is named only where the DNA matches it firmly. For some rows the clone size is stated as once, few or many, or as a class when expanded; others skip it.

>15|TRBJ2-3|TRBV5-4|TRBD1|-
TGTGCCAGCAGCTATGGACAGGGGGCAACAGATACGCAGTATTTT
CASSYGQGATDTQYF
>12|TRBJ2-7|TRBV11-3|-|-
TGTGCCAGCAGCTTAGCTTCCTACGAGCAGTACTTC
CASSLASYEQYF
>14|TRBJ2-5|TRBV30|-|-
TGTGCCTGGAGTGTAGGGTCAGGCGCCGGGGCCCAGTACTTC
CAWSVGSGAGAQYF
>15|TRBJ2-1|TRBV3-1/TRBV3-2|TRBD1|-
TGTGCCAGCAGCCAGGCCGGGACAGGGTCCAATGAGCAGTTCTTC
CASSQAGTGSNEQFF
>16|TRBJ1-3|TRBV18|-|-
TGTGCCAGCTCAGACCAAGCGGACAGTACAGGAAACACCATATATTTT
CASSDQADSTGNTIYF
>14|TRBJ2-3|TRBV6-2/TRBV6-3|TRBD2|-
TGTGCCAGCAGTTATGGCGGGGGGGGAGGGACGCAGTATTTT
CASSYGGGGGTQYF
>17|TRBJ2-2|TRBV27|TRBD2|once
TGTGCCAGCAGTGGACTAGCGGGGGGAATAGGGGACGGGGAGCTGTTTTTT
CASSGLAGGIGDGELFF
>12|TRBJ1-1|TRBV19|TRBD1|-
TGTGCCAGTAGTAGGGGACAGCGTGAAGCTTTCTTT
CASSRGQREAFF
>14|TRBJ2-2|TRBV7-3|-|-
TGTGCCAGCGGAACAGGGTCCAACACCGGGGAGCTGTTTTTT
CASGTGSNTGELFF
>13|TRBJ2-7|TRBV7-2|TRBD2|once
TGTGCCAGCAGCTTCGGCGGGGGTTACGAGCAGTACTTC
CASSFGGGYEQYF
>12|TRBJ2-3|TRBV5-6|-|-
TGTGCCAGCAGTAGGGAGGCAGATACGCAGTATTTT
CASSREADTQYF
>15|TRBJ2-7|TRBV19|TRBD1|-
TGTGCCAGTAGTGAACAGGGGCGAGTCACCTACGAGCAGTACTTC
CASSEQGRVTYEQYF
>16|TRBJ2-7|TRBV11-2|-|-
TGTGCCAGCAGCCCAATTAACAGAGTACACCACTACGAGCAGTACTTC
CASSPINRVHHYEQYF